This record concerns one T cell receptor (beta chain) sequence. This clone was counted many times. Which antigen it targets is not known. Per-base quality was not reported, and no clone a single base away is much larger than it. This sample was taken from a study of beta chain features in type 1 diabetes listed by TCRdb under 2018. Looking at the study overall: No differences in mean age, gender distribution, total cell number or subset yield were found between patients and healthy donors. In the study, TCRB repertoires of sorted circulating CD4+ T cell subsets from recently diagnosed type 1 diabetes patients were compared with those of matched healthy donors. Whereas all 30 or so donors provided naive and central memory subsets, regulatory and stem cell-like memory subsets were isolated from just 8 patients and roughly eight healthy donors. A total of 90 million to 120 million sorted cells were examined across all samples, and a strong correlation was observed between cell number per subset and RNA yield. Study-wide conclusions, independent of this receptor: A moderate but significant shortening of TCRB CDR3 length was observed in type 1 diabetes patients in all four CD4+ subsets. At VDJ recombination sites, patients with type 1 diabetes made fewer insertions and deleted more nucleotides, a pattern implying thymic rearrangement abnormalities. Naive, central memory and regulatory TCRB repertoires appeared to be more alike among patients than among healthy donors. Because small numbers of individuals were included in the HLA sub-analyses, any influence of HLA type on TCRB rearrangement was left unresolved. Because cDNA was sequenced instead of genomic DNA, activated cells with high expression could be over-represented, although the groups did not differ in activation or CD3 levels. PCR might favor shorter templates, but patient and control samples were amplified and corrected together, so any skew would affect both groups equally.

The entire amount of isolated RNA was reverse transcribed using the High Capacity cDNA Reverse Transcription Kit, so the sequenced TCRB transcripts were expressed ones. Deep immunoSEQ sequencing was applied to naive, central memory and regulatory T cell samples, giving an average of around 3.8 million total reads per sample. After sorted cells were lysed in RLT buffer, RNA was extracted with DNase-treated RNeasy Micro or Mini kits, with the choice depending on cell number. Each cell subset was processed separately to prevent cross-contamination, with patient and healthy donor samples processed together. The immunoSEQ multiplex PCR was used to amplify TCRB sequences from cDNA, generating 87-bp fragments that spanned the CDR3 region. The amplicons were sequenced using the Illumina HiSeq platform. In the original analysis: PCR bias was corrected computationally using synthetic template baselines, and reads within Hamming distance 2 were collapsed, with unmergeable singletons discarded. By aligning reads against IMGT, V, D and J genes, CDR3 length, and insertions or deletions at six rearrangement sites were assigned. Within each subset, clonotype counts were normalized to sorted cell number, and only after that were true diversity and Gini coefficients computed with the tcR R package. The overlap coefficient, calculated on TCRB nucleotide sequences, was used to measure repertoire sharing. TCRdb re-hosts the immuneACCESS table, in-frame sequences only. Its copies lack some clones; in the studies checked, an unresolved V gene accounts for under half of them, and the cause for the rest is not known. D and trimming were read from the DNA, whereas the V and J calls and clone size are those reported in that table. In this sample the table shows about 320,000 clones, approximately 15% of which occur a single time. The ten largest clones take up around 7% of the sample.

The germline V gene (reference sequence) sets CDR1 to MNHEY and CDR2 to SMNVEV. V is shortened by 3 bases, J by 3 bases, and the region joining them spans 21 bases. The CDR3 covers 17 residues, taking in both the cysteine and the phenylalanine. The entry retains the CDR3 DNA only, 51 bases that are in frame from base 1. Each donor gave one peripheral blood draw, approximately 100 mL on average, collected into heparinised tubes. Naive, central memory, regulatory and stem cell-like memory CD4+ T cells were sorted on a BD FACSAria II using a panel including CD45RO, CCR7, CD25, CD127, CD95 and CD27. Every sorted population had a purity above 95%. Right away, PBMCs were isolated by Lymphoprep density gradient centrifugation and were stained directly, with no culture step. So that batch effects would be minimized, each experiment stained and sorted samples in pairs, pairing one healthy donor with one patient.

Sequences were obtained from central memory CD4+ T cells from blood. The rearrangement combines TRBV27 with TRBJ2-7; tentative D gene TRBD1, with 6 bases matching. This clonotype originated in a man aged 25-40 years in good health. The nucleotides read TGTGCCAGCAGTTTCAGGGGTCCGACAGACGGCGTCTACGAGCAGTACTTC. This gives the protein CASSFRGPTDGVYEQYF.